The 17 T cell receptor beta chains below all came from one sample that was sequenced in a study of metastatic and nonmetastatic thyroid tumors. Through MiXCR, TCRdb re-clonotyped the PCR reads. In the table there are about 43,000 clones, around 3.1% of which are singletons. All patients were treatment-naive before thyroid surgery. Input material: blood. These receptors originate from a female donor with papillary thyroid cancer or a benign thyroid nodule (not recorded which). Some clones in this sample may be carry-over from other donors' samples.

The rearrangement joins TRBV19 to TRBJ2-7; D is undetermined. The V end lost 8 bases, the J end lost 2 bases, and 16 bases lay between the germline ends. This CDR3 is 14 amino acids long. Looked up from germline, CDR1 is LNHDA and CDR2 is SQIVND (reference sequence). The CDR3 loop is CASSRPGGAYEQYF. CDR3 nucleotide sequence: TGTGCCAGTTCCCGTCCTGGTGGGGCCTACGAGCAGTACTTC.

This clone is categorized as medium-sized. The rearrangement joins TRBV20-1 to TRBJ2-5; the D call may be TRBD1 or TRBD2 (6 bases each). V was trimmed by 6 bases and J by 9 bases, leaving 26 bases between them. This CDR3 is 15 amino acids long. Germline CDR1 is DFQATT and CDR2 is SNEGSKA (reference sequence). CDR3 residues: CSATLEGHYEEAQYF. Written as DNA, the CDR3 is TGCAGTGCCACCCTGGAGGGACACTACGAGGAGGCCCAGTACTTC.

This clone was seen a handful of times. V gene TRBV25-1 combines with J gene TRBJ1-1; maybe TRBD1 (5 bases). V dropped 5 bases and J dropped 1 base, with 17 bases sitting between them. CDR3 length: 16 amino acids. Per the germline V gene, CDR1 is MGHDK and CDR2 is SYGVNS. The CDR3 loop reads CASSFGGGTGNTEAFF. The CDR3 nucleotides are TGTGCCAGCAGTTTTGGGGGGGGGACGGGGAACACTGAAGCTTTCTTT.

This clone was observed a few times. The chain links TRBV5-1 to TRBJ2-7, with 7 positions matching TRBD1. V lost 5 bases and J lost 3; bases outside the gene matches: 11. Per the germline V gene, CDR1 is SGHRS and CDR2 is YFSETQ. This CDR3 spans 15 amino acids. CDR3 DNA: TGCGCCAGCAGTCAGGGACAGACTTCTGTCTACGAGCAGTACTTC. Its protein is CASSQGQTSVYEQYF.

The table lists this clone with a few counts. This chain uses TRBV20-1 with TRBJ1-5; D is unclear. V shed 1 base and J shed 4 bases, with 11 bases lying between them. Germline V gives CDR1 DFQATT, CDR2 SNEGSKA (reference sequence). The CDR3 totals 14 residues. Written as DNA, the CDR3 is TGCAGTGCTAGAGTGGCAGCCAGAAATCAGCCCCAGCATTTT. Its protein product is CSARVAARNQPQHF.

J is TRBJ1-1 and V is TRBV6-1, with unresolved D. The length of the CDR3 is 14 residues. V lost 6 bases and J 1 base, leaving 12 bases between the germline ends. Germline V gene sequence: CDR1 MNHNS, CDR2 SASEGT. CDR3 region: CASRPYLGNTEAFF. The CDR3 DNA reads as TGTGCCAGCAGACCTTATCTGGGGAACACTGAAGCTTTCTTT.

This clone was recorded many times. The chain has TRBV20-1 and TRBJ2-7; possible D gene TRBD1, 5 bases. Germline-derived CDR1 and CDR2 are DFQATT and SNEGSKA (reference sequence). Trimming stripped 3 bases from V and 6 bases from J, with 9 bases between. The CDR3 sequence is 11 residues long. The CDR3 here is CSARGPSEQYF. The CDR3 DNA follows: TGCAGTGCTAGGGGGCCGTCCGAGCAGTACTTC.

This clone showed up just a few times. This chain uses TRBV19 with TRBJ1-5; a possible D gene is TRBD1 (5 bases). The CDR3 length is 16 residues. V was pared by 6 bases and J by 0 bases, with 15 bases between. Germline CDR1 reads LNHDA; CDR2 reads SQIVND (reference sequence). The CDR3 coding sequence is TGTGCCAGTAGCCCTCCCAGGGTACCTAGCAATCAGCCCCAGCATTTT. Translating gives CASSPPRVPSNQPQHF.

This clone was seen at least ten times. Additional DNA sequences in this sample encode the identical CDR3. This sequence joins TRBV6-1 and TRBJ1-2, with 7 bases matching TRBD1. This CDR3 has 13 amino acids. The J segment lost 3 bases and the V segment lost 6 bases, leaving 4 bases of the junction unmatched. Germline V gene sequence: CDR1 MNHNS, CDR2 SASEGT. DNA of the CDR3: TGTGCCAGCAGATCAACAGGGGACTATGGCTACACCTTC. Its translation: CASRSTGDYGYTF.

The chain has TRBV2 and TRBJ2-1; 8 nucleotides agree with TRBD2. CDR3 size: 14 residues. V lost 4 bases, J lost 10 bases, and 9 bases stayed unmatched. The germline CDR1 and CDR2 sequences are SNHLY and FYNNEI. Here the CDR3 DNA reads TGTGCCAGCAGTGGGTACGGGACTAGGCAAGAGCAGTTCTTC. Protein product: CASSGYGTRQEQFF. Variable domain in full (rest from reference TRBV2 and TRBJ2-1): EPEVTQTPSHQVTQMGQEVILRCVPISNHLYFYWYRQILGQKVEFLVSFYNNEISEKSEIFDDQFSVERPDGSNFTLKIRSTKLEDSAMYFCASSGYGTRQEQFFGPGTRLTVL.

V and J are TRBV25-1 and TRBJ2-7, with D hard to call. The CDR3 runs to 12 residues. CDR1 MGHDK and CDR2 SYGVNS come from the germline V gene. V lost 7 bases, J lost 5 bases, and 12 bases lay in between. The CDR3 coding sequence is TGTGCCAGCAATAGTATGGGCGACGAGCAGTACTTC. As protein: CASNSMGDEQYF.

This clone was seen at least ten times. The gene calls are TRBV28 and TRBJ2-2; 7 nucleotides match TRBD1. Germline V gives CDR1 MDHEN, CDR2 SYDVKM. After removal of 2 bases from V and 5 bases from J, the junction contained 2 bases not matched to a gene. The CDR3 is 14 residues long. DNA of the CDR3: TGTGCCAGCAGTTTAGGGACAGTTACCGGGGAGCTGTTTTTT. It specifies CASSLGTVTGELFF.

In this sample, this clone turned up many times. This clone may be a read error of a much larger clone one base away. The chain is built from TRBV30 and TRBJ2-3; D is perhaps TRBD2 (6 bases). The germline V gene has CDR1 GTSNPN and CDR2 SVGIG (reference sequence). CDR3 size: 13 residues. The V and J ends lost 1 base and 4 bases respectively, with 9 bases between them. The CDR3 is CAWSGGVADTQYF. As DNA, the CDR3 is TGTGCCTGGAGTGGGGGGGTCGCAGATACGCAGTATTTT.

This clone was observed a handful of times. Relative to the germline gene, one junction end is altered; a read error may explain this. The chain carries TRBV6-2 or TRBV6-3 and TRBJ1-5; 11 bases are shared with TRBD1. Germline lookup yields CDR1 MNHEY and CDR2 SVGEGT. The CDR3 runs 14 residues. The CDR3 is CASRGQGGNQPQHF. The CDR3 bases are TGTGCCAGCAGGGGACAGGGGGGCAATCAGCCACAGCATTTT.

The rearrangement joins TRBV28 to TRBJ1-1; maybe TRBD1 (6 bases). The germline V and J ends were trimmed by 1 base and 6 bases, with 12 bases remaining between them. The CDR3 is 14 residues long. CDR1 and CDR2 from the germline V gene are MDHEN and SYDVKM. CDR3 loop: CASSLFGQGPEAFF. CDR3 in DNA: TGTGCCAGCAGTTTATTCGGCCAGGGGCCTGAAGCTTTCTTT.

This clone was seen a handful of times. This CDR3 is CASSIARGGLPLHF. The CDR3, as DNA: TGTGCCAGTAGTATAGCCAGGGGTGGTCTGCCCCTCCACTTT. This chain uses TRBV19 with TRBJ1-6, with a possible D match to TRBD1 (6 bases). The V end was cut by 1 base, the J end by 13 bases, with 14 bases between. This CDR3 contains 14 residues. Germline CDR1 reads LNHDA; CDR2 reads SQIVND (reference sequence).

This clone was counted many times. The chain links TRBV6-5 to TRBJ2-7; D is undetermined. The CDR3 contains 13 residues. Germline values: CDR1 MNHEY, CDR2 SVGAGI. The V end was cut by 0 bases, the J end by 7 bases, with 10 bases between. The CDR3 bases are TGTGCCAGCAGTTACTCGACACCCGGGGAGCAGTACTTC. Translating it yields CASSYSTPGEQYF.